One sample yielded the 8 T cell receptor beta chains listed below, sequenced in a study of cytomegalovirus exposure and HLA in healthy donors. 60 Vbeta and 13 Jbeta primers were used in PCR. Assay used: immunoSEQ multiplex PCR; TCRdb lists only in-frame clones, some missing. The repertoire includes under 200,000 clones, around 80% of them detected once, and 5.7% sits in the top ten. The source material was PBMCs. The origin of the receptors is a man aged 40-49 years in good health and CMV-seronegative.

As concerns this clone: One junction end disagrees with the germline gene, perhaps due to a read error. The chain employs TRBV7-9 and TRBJ1-1; weak D call: TRBD1 (5 bases). The germline V gene encodes CDR1 SEHNR and CDR2 FQNEAQ (reference sequence). The CDR3 covers 13 residues. The DNA for the CDR3 is TGTTCCAGCAGCATTGGGGCGAACACTGAAGCTTTCTTT. This sequence encodes CSSSIGANTEAFF.

The J gene is TRBJ1-2, the V gene TRBV7-2; 9 nucleotides align to TRBD1. The CDR3 has 15 residues. The germline V gene has CDR1 SGHTA and CDR2 FQGNSA. V gave up 5 bases and J gave up 7 bases; unmatched junction bases: 11. CDR3 amino acids: CASSPRTGDIGGYTF. DNA for the CDR3: TGTGCCAGCAGCCCTCGGACAGGGGACATAGGTGGCTACACCTTC.

The chain links TRBV10-3 to TRBJ1-2, with D perhaps TRBD1 (6 bases). Trimming cost V 5 bases and J 0 bases, with 10 bases left between them. This CDR3 comprises 14 residues. The germline V gene has CDR1 ENHRY and CDR2 SYGVKD. CDR3: CAISRTAANYGYTF. In nucleotides, the CDR3 is TGTGCCATCAGTAGGACAGCCGCTAACTATGGCTACACCTTC.

This clone was detected a few times. This chain connects TRBV7-2 to TRBJ2-7; D may be TRBD1 (6 bases). The V gene's germline CDR1 is SGHTA and CDR2 FQGNSA. V was shortened by 4 bases and J by 6 bases, with 13 bases between the two germline ends. This CDR3 region has 13 residues. CDR3 in DNA: TGTGCCAGCAGCTCGGACAGTCCCCGCGAGCAGTACTTC. Protein sequence: CASSSDSPREQYF.

The rearrangement links TRBV15 to TRBJ1-5; D is uncertain. Trimming took 0 bases from V and 0 from J, leaving 3 bases between them. The CDR3 extends over 14 amino acids. Germline V CDR1 and CDR2: LNHNV, YYDKDF (reference sequence). The CDR3 DNA reads as TGTGCCACCAGCAGAGATATTAGCAATCAGCCCCAGCATTTT. Translated: CATSRDISNQPQHF.

The V gene is TRBV23-1, the J gene TRBJ1-1, with 7 bases aligning to TRBD1. TRBV23-1 counts as an open reading frame of uncertain function. The V segment lost 5 bases and the J segment 6 bases; nucleotides outside the gene matches: 15. The length of the CDR3 is 16 residues. CDR3 coding DNA: TGCGCCAGCAGTGTCAAGTTCACCGGTACAGGGGCTGAAGCTTTCTTT. Encoded protein: CASSVKFTGTGAEAFF.

CDR3 sequence reads: CASSLVAGDYNEQFF. In nucleotides, the CDR3 is TGCGCCAGCAGCTTGGTAGCGGGGGACTACAATGAGCAGTTCTTC. The chain employs TRBV5-1 and TRBJ2-1; 9 bases are a match to TRBD2. The trim removed 0 bases at V and 3 bases at J, leaving 1 base unmatched. The CDR3 contains 15 residues. The V gene's germline CDR1 is SGHRS and CDR2 YFSETQ.

The gene calls are TRBV28 and TRBJ1-2; tentative D call: TRBD1 (6 bases). Germline values: CDR1 MDHEN, CDR2 SYDVKM. V lost 5 bases, J lost 8 bases, and 12 bases lay in between. The CDR3 covers 12 residues. The CDR3 sequence: CASSAQGLGYTF. CDR3 DNA: TGTGCCAGCAGTGCCCAGGGGTTGGGCTACACCTTC.